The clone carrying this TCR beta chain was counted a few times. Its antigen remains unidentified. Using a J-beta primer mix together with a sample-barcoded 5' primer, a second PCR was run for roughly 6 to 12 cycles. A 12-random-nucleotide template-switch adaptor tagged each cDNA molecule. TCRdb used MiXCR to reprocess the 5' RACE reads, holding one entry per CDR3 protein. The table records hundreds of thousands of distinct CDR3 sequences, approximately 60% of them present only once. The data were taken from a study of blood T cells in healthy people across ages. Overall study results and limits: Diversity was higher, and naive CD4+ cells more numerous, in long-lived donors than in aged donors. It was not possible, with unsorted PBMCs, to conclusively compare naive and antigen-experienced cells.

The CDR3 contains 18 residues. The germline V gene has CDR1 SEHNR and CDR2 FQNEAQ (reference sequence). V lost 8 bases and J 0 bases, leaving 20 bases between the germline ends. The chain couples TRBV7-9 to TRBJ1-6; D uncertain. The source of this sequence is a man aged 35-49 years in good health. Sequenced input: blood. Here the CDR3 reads CASSQKVSESSYNSPLHF. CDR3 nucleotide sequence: TGTGCCAGCTCCCAAAAGGTGTCAGAGAGCTCCTATAATTCACCCCTCCACTTT.